The following is a T cell receptor beta chain sequence with its context. The target antigen is unknown. V lost 6 bases and J 6 bases, leaving 18 bases between the germline ends. CDR3 size: 13 residues. Germline V gene lookup returns CDR1 DFQATT and CDR2 SNEGSKA (reference sequence). These data originate in a study of identical twins. Study-wide points: Some out-of-frame alpha sequences were shared by twins, and these showed excess low generation probability. Conclusions were drawn cross-sectionally by statistical analysis, without following the same donors.

Healthy Caucasians made up all donors. TCRdb fed the 5' RACE reads into MiXCR, producing one record per CDR3 protein. The sample shows around 230,000 distinct CDR3 sequences, around a tenth of them seen only once. The TCR comes from a woman aged 18-29 years in good health. The J gene is TRBJ2-7, the V gene TRBV20-1; D gene unclear. Sequenced sample: memory (CD45RO+) T cells sorted from blood. The DNA for the CDR3 is TGCAGTGCCACGGTCACTTATAAAGGCGAGCAGTACTTC. Protein product: CSATVTYKGEQYF.